This is a list of T cell receptor beta chains from one sample in a study of T cells after yellow fever vaccination. TCRdb called the 5' RACE reads again in MiXCR, with one record for every CDR3 protein. The table has some 290,000 distinct CDR3 sequences, about 10% seen once. The source material was CD4+ T cells sorted from PBMCs, sampled 45 days after the yellow fever booster vaccination. The receptors were sampled from a man between 18 and 29 years old who received the YFV17D yellow fever vaccine. Each CDR3 is given with its conserved first and last residue. The D gene is left open where the match is weak. Expanded clones are given a class, and other clones once, few, many or no size at all.

>TRBJ2-1|TRBV4-3|-|-
TGCGCCAGCAGCCAAGATTGGGCAGGCGAGCAGTTCTTC
CASSQDWAGEQFF
>TRBJ2-3|TRBV12-5|-|-
TGTGCTAGTGGTTTGGTGGGGGCGCAAGATACGCAGTATTTT
CASGLVGAQDTQYF
>TRBJ1-2|TRBV5-1|TRBD1|-
TGCGCCAGCAGCCAAACCAGGGGGCTTGAAGGCTACACCTTC
CASSQTRGLEGYTF
>TRBJ1-5|TRBV5-1|-|-
TGCGCCAGCAGCCCGAATCCGGGGGGCAGTCAGCCCCAGCATTTT
CASSPNPGGSQPQHF
>TRBJ1-4|TRBV7-9|TRBD1|-
TGTGCCAGCAGCTTAGCGCAGGGGGCCGATGAAAAACTGTTTTTT
CASSLAQGADEKLFF
>TRBJ2-5|TRBV6-2/TRBV6-3|-|-
TGTGCCAGCGGGTACCAAGAGACCCAGTACTTC
CASGYQETQYF
>TRBJ1-1|TRBV12-3/TRBV12-4|-|many
TGTGCCAGCAGTACCTCGGTTCGGGGGAACACTGAAGCTTTCTTT
CASSTSVRGNTEAFF
>TRBJ1-5|TRBV6-1|-|-
TGTGCCAGCAGTAGACGGACGCTACAAACAAATCAGCCCCAGCATTTT
CASSRRTLQTNQPQHF
>TRBJ1-1|TRBV28|-|few
TGTGCCAGCAGACGGACAGTGCGTCCTGTAACCTACACTGAAGCTTTCTTT
CASRRTVRPVTYTEAFF
>TRBJ2-5|TRBV12-3/TRBV12-4|-|many
TGTGCCAGCACCTCATATGGGAACCAAGAGACCCAGTACTTC
CASTSYGNQETQYF
>TRBJ1-2|TRBV2|-|-
TGTGCCAGCAGGGTTGACCTTCACTCTAACTATGGCTACACCTTC
CASRVDLHSNYGYTF